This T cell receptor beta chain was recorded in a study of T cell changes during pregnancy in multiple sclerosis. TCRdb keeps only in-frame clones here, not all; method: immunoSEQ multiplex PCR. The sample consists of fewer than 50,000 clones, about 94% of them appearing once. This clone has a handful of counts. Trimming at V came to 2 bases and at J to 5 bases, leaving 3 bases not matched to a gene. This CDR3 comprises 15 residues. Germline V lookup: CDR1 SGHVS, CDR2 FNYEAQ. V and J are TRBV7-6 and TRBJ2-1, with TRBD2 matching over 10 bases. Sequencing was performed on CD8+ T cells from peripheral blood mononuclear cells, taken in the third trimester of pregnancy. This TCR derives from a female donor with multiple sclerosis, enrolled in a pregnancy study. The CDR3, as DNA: TGTGCCAGCAGCTTATGGCTAGCGGGGGACAATGAGCAGTTCTTC. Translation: CASSLWLAGDNEQFF.